This T cell receptor (beta chain) was captured by sequencing in a study of regulatory T cells in long-lasting Graves disease. Combining iRepertoire HTBI primers with Arm-PCR of CDR3 regions, the authors built TCR beta libraries. TCRdb itself ran the multiplex PCR reads through MiXCR, one entry per CDR3 protein. The data hold approximately 440,000 distinct CDR3 sequences, with 23% observed a single time. The germline V gene encodes CDR1 MDHEN and CDR2 SYDVKM. CDR3 length: 15 residues. Trimming stripped 3 bases from V and 1 base from J, with 10 bases between. The time point: persistent/refractory GD, antithyroid drugs over 5 years with positive TRAb. Extracted PBMC RNA gave rise to the TCR library. The peripheral blood volume drawn was 8 to 9.5 milliliters, and it was collected into EDTA tubes.

The TCR sequence derives from a female donor with Graves disease. V usage is TRBV28 and J usage is TRBJ1-3, with D hard to call. The specimen was peripheral blood mononuclear cells (PBMCs), collected when the disease was refractory, from a patient treated with antithyroid drugs. The chain's CDR3 is CASSFWFSSGNTIYF. In nucleotides, the CDR3 is TGTGCCAGCAGTTTTTGGTTTAGTTCTGGAAACACCATATATTTT.